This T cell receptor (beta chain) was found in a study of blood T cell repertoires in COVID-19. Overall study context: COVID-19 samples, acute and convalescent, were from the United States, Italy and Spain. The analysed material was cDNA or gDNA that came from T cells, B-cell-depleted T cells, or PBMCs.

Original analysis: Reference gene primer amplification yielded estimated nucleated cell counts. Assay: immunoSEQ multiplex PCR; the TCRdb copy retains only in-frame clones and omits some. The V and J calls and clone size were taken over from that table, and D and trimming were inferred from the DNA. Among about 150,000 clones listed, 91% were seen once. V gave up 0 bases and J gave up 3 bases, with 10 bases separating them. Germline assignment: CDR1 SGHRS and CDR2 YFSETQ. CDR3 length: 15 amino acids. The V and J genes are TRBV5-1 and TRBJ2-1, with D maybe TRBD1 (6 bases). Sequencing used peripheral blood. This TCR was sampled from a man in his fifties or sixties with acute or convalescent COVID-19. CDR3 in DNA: TGCGCCAGCAGCTTGGTGGGGGCCGTCTACAATGAGCAGTTCTTC. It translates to CASSLVGAVYNEQFF.